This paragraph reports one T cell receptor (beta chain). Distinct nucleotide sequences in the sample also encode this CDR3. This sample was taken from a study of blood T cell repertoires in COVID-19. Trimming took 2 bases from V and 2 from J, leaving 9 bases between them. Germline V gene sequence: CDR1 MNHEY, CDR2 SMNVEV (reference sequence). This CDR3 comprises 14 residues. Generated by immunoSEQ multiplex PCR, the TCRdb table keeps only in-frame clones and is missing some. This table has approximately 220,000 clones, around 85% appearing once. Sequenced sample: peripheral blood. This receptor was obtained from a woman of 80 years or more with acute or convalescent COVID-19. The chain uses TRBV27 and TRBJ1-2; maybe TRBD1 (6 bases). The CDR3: CASSLGQGNYGYTF. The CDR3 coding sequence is TGTGCCAGCAGTTTAGGCCAGGGGAACTATGGCTACACCTTC.